This T cell receptor (beta chain) was identified during a study of neurological immune-mediated disorders (dated by TCRdb to about 2019). Regarding the study in general: Among the roughly 34 multiple sclerosis patients, relapsing-remitting MS was present in around 30 and secondary progressive MS was present in 3. Using UMI-based sequencing, the study compared peripheral blood TCR-beta repertoires from patients with HTLV-I-associated myelopathy (HAM/TSP), patients with multiple sclerosis, and healthy controls. The approximately 100 TCR-beta libraries included longitudinal samples, technical triplicates and paired sorted CD4+ and CD8+ T-cell subsets alongside PBMC samples. Of the approximately 65 subjects in the cohort, around 15 were HAM/TSP patients, some 34 were multiple sclerosis patients, and 20 were healthy controls. The investigation overall reported the following: No association of the MS cluster with clinical or MRI features was observed, and the need for larger cohorts was stated by the authors. No identical CDR3 amino acid sequences were found to be shared among expanded clones across subjects, suggesting that TCR-beta repertoires were private in all groups. In a phylogenetic analysis, the repertoires of 18 out of 34 MS patients fell into a single cluster of related CDR3 sequences, pointing to a possible signature at the repertoire level. TCR clonal expansion was highest in HAM/TSP patients and lowest in MS patients, with MS patients falling below even healthy controls.

This clonotype was detected only a few times. The clone's antigen remains unknown. This clone may be a read error of a much larger clone one base away. The CDR3 has 14 amino acids, counting the end cysteine and phenylalanine. The retained sequence is limited to the CDR3, 42 bases, with the frame set at the first base. The CDR1 and CDR2 encoded by the germline V gene are MNHEY and SVGEGT. V has 6 bases trimmed and J has 2 bases trimmed; junction bases matching no gene number 5. To synthesize cDNA, template-switch 5'RACE was performed with a primer carrying a 10-nucleotide random unique molecular identifier so that each TCR transcript was tagged. Over 160 million TCR-beta sequences, covering 15-18 subjects, were produced in each sequencing run. Total RNA was extracted with the RNeasy kit. TCR-beta VDJ regions were amplified with primers for the TCR constant region and the 5'RACE anchor, using the KAPA Real-time Library Amplification kit. Sample indexes and Illumina adaptors were added in a first PCR, and a second PCR then increased library yield. After Ampure bead purification, the roughly 650 bp TCR product was size-selected on a 2% E-gel SizeSelection system. Before pooling, libraries had their quality checked on a Bioanalyzer, their concentration measured with Qubit, and their quantity determined with the Kapa Library Quantification kit. Paired-end 2 x 150 bp sequencing of the libraries was performed on an Illumina HiSeq 2500. To increase sequence diversity, 25-30% phiX was spiked into each library pool. As for the original processing: The UMI-based MiGEC pipeline processed quality-filtered reads and removed over 75% of raw TCR sequences during error correction. VDJ genes were aligned to IMGT germline references, and each clonotype was defined by a unique CDR3 amino acid sequence together with V-J genes. VDJtools evaluated clonal expansion, Shannon diversity and CDR3 relatedness (CalcPairwiseDistances, ClusterSamples); CLCbio workbench built phylogenetic trees. Clones with at least 8 unique UMIs were defined as expanded, with this threshold being based on coefficient-of-variation modelling across technical triplicates. TCRdb trimmed the raw reads at Q25, called clones with MiXCR and kept productive beta chains. CDR3 protein sequences are deduplicated, and each keeps its most common genes and DNA. It is TCRdb's table, rather than the study itself, that gives the V and J calls and clone size. This sample holds approximately 86,000 distinct CDR3 sequences; 2.5% to 3% were observed only once. Of the sample, about 1.1% falls within the top ten clones.

For unsorted PBMC libraries, 2 million PBMCs were used after storage in RNAlater at -80 degrees C until RNA extraction. Multiple sclerosis patients were enrolled in a US clinical protocol under which disease progression was evaluated by magnetic resonance imaging. Peripheral blood was subjected to Ficoll-Hypaque density gradient centrifugation to isolate PBMCs, which were then cryopreserved in liquid nitrogen. The sample was PBMCs. The V and J genes are TRBV6-2 or TRBV6-3 and TRBJ2-7; a stretch of 9 junction bases matches TRBD1. The TCR was taken from a woman aged 30 to 39 with multiple sclerosis. The nucleotide sequence is given as TGTGCCAGCAGAGACAGACAGGGGGCCTACGAGCAGTACTTC. Its protein is CASRDRQGAYEQYF.